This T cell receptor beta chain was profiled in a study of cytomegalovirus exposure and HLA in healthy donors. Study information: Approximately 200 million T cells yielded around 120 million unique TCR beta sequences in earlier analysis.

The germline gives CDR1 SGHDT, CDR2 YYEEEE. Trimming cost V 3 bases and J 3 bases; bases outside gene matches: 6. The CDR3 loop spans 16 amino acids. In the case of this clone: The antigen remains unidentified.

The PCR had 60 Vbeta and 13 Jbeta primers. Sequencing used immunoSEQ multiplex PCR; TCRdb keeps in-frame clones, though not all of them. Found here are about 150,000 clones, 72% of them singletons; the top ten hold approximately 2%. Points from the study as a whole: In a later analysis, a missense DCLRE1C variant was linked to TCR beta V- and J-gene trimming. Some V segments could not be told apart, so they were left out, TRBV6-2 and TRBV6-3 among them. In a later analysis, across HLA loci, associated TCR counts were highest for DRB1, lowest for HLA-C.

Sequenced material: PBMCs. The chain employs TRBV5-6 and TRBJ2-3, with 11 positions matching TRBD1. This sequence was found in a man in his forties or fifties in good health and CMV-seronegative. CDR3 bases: TGTGCCAGCAGCTCCCGGGACAGGGGGAGGACAGATACGCAGTATTTT. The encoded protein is CASSSRDRGRTDTQYF. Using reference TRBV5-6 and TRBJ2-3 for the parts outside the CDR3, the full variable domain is DAGVTQSPTHLIKTRGQQVTLRCSPKSGHDTVSWYQQALGQGPQFIFQYYEEEERQRGNFPDRFSGHQFPNYSSELNVNALLLGDSALYLCASSSRDRGRTDTQYFGPGTRLTVL.